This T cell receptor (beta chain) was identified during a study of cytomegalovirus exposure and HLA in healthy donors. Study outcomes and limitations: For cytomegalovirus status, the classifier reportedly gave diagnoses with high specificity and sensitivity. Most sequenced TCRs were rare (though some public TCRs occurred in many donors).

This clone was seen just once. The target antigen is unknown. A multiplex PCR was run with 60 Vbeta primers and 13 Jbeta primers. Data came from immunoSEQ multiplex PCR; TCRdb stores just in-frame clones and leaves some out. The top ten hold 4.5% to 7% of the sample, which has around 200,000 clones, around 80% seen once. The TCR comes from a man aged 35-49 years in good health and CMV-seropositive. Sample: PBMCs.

This CDR3 reads CASKTLSGTSYEQYV. The CDR3 DNA is TGTGCCAGCAAAACACTTAGCGGGACCTCCTACGAGCAGTACGTC. V gene TRBV6-5 combines with J gene TRBJ2-7; 8 bases map to TRBD2. Germline CDR1 reads MNHEY; CDR2 reads SVGAGI. V gave up 7 bases and J gave up 0 bases; unmatched junction bases: 8. The CDR3 runs to 15 residues.